This T cell receptor (beta chain) was recovered during a study of blood T cell repertoires in COVID-19. Turning to the study itself: Material from acute and convalescent COVID-19 was sourced from the United States, Italy and Spain. Sources were T cells, B-cell-depleted T cells, or PBMCs; the material itself was cDNA or gDNA.

Original methodology: Cell counts per sample came from amplifying reference gene primers. Repertoires were generated with immunoSEQ multiplex PCR, while TCRdb's copy carries only in-frame clones and drops some. That table supplies the V and J calls and clone size; D and trimming were determined from the DNA. The table includes roughly 52,000 clones, roughly 87% detected once. Germline trimming cut 2 bases from V and 11 bases from J; bases unmatched to any gene: 8. Germline values: CDR1 SGHNT, CDR2 YYREEE (reference sequence). This CDR3 contains 14 residues. Sequenced sample: peripheral blood. This sequence originates from a woman of 80 years or more with acute or convalescent COVID-19. This chain connects TRBV5-4 to TRBJ2-1, with TRBD1 matching over 9 bases. In nucleotides, the CDR3 is TGTGCCAGCAGCTTCCGGGACAGGGAGGACCAGCAGTTCTTC. This codes for CASSFRDREDQQFF.